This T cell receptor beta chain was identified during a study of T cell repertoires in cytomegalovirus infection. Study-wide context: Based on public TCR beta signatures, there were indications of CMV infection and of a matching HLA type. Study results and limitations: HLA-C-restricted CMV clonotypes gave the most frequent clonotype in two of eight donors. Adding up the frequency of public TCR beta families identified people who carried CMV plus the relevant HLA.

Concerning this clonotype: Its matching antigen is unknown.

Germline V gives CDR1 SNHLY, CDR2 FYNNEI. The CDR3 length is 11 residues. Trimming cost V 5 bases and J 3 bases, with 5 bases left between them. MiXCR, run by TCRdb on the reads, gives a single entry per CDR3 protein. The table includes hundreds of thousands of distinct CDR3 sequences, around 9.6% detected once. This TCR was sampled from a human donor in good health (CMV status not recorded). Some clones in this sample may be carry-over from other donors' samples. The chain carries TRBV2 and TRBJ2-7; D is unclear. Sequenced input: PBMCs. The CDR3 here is CASSTFYEQYF. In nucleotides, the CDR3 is TGTGCCAGCAGTACCTTCTACGAGCAGTACTTC.